The T cell receptor beta chain described here comes from a study of blood T cells in healthy people across ages. Study-wide points: Donors of long life had a larger count of naive CD4+ cells and greater diversity than aged donors. Shifts in expanded clonotypes may have been confounded by donor CMV status, which was unknown. Age advanced and TCR beta diversity per million T cells fell, roughly linearly.

This CDR3 spans 13 amino acids. The V gene's germline CDR1 is SGHTA and CDR2 FQGNSA. V gave up 1 base and J gave up 14 bases, with 15 bases separating them. Worth noting for this clonotype: The antigen is not known.

Together with a sample-barcoded 5' primer, a J-beta primer mix was included in a second PCR lasting about 7 to 11 cycles. Every cDNA was tagged by a template-switch adaptor with 12 random nucleotides. TCRdb re-called the 5' RACE reads through MiXCR, storing one row per CDR3 protein. In the table there are some 1.5 million distinct CDR3 sequences, approximately 30% of which are singletons. Sequenced sample: blood. This chain joins TRBV7-2 and TRBJ2-1; D may correspond to TRBD1 or TRBD2 (5 bases each). The clonotype was recovered from a woman in her 30s in good health. The CDR3 is CASSLDPGSSKFF. DNA for the CDR3: TGTGCCAGCAGCTTAGACCCAGGGAGTTCTAAGTTCTTC.